The clone carrying this T cell receptor (beta chain) was observed a handful of times. This entry belongs to a study of blood T cells in healthy people across ages. Between the trimmed V and J ends, which lost 4 bases and 3 bases, there was a span of 17 bases. Germline V gene lookup returns CDR1 SGHRS and CDR2 YFSETQ. This CDR3 has 15 residues. Through a sample-barcoded 5' primer and a J-beta primer mix, a second PCR was run for roughly 6 to 12 cycles. Every cDNA molecule carried a tag from a template-switch adaptor bearing 12 random nucleotides. TCRdb ran MiXCR on the 5' RACE reads and lists one entry per CDR3 protein. The table lists 1.5 million to 2 million distinct CDR3 sequences, about two fifths of them singletons.

The sequence was collected from a human donor in good health. V and J are TRBV5-1 and TRBJ2-7; maybe TRBD1 (7 bases). The sample taken for sequencing was blood. CDR3 sequence (DNA): TGCGCCAGCAGCGGGGGGACAGCTAACCTCTACGAGCAGTACTTC. Translated, it gives CASSGGTANLYEQYF.